The text below deals with one TCR beta chain. Generated by immunoSEQ multiplex PCR, the TCRdb table keeps only in-frame clones and is missing some. The repertoire consists of 100,000 to 150,000 clones, with approximately 91% occurring once and the leading ten covering roughly 3.2%. This sample stems from a study of control samples from healthy donors and cancer patients. Germline V gene sequence: CDR1 LNHDA, CDR2 SQIVND (reference sequence). The length of the CDR3 is 14 residues. The V gene lost 5 bases and the J gene lost 8 bases, with 16 bases spanning the gap. This clonotype was obtained from a middle-aged man in good health. Sequencing input: blood. The chain has TRBV19 and TRBJ2-4; no definite D call. The CDR3 sequence is CASSGQVLNDIQYF. CDR3 DNA: TGTGCCAGTAGTGGGCAGGTATTGAATGACATTCAGTACTTC.